This TCR beta chain was retrieved from a study of T cell repertoires in cytomegalovirus infection. In the study overall: CMV epitopes, recently identified HLA-C-restricted and well-studied HLA-B-restricted, were used. Matching HLA type and CMV infection were both indicated by public TCR beta signatures.

TCRdb called the reads again in MiXCR, with one record for every CDR3 protein. The sample has 250,000 to 300,000 distinct CDR3 sequences; around 20% are singletons. The CDR3 is 14 residues long. The ends lost 5 bases at V and 8 bases at J; junction bases unmatched: 14. Germline loops: CDR1 GTSNPN, CDR2 SVGIG (reference sequence). As regards this clonotype: Its antigen is as yet unknown.

This sequence was found in a human donor in good health (CMV status not recorded). Some clones in this sample may be carry-over from other donors' samples. Sequenced material: cultured PBMCs, taken from culture after CMV antigen stimulation. The chain links TRBV30 to TRBJ1-2, with TRBD1 matching 7 bases. The CDR3 loop is CAWLRQGEAWGYTF. The CDR3 nucleotides are TGTGCCTGGTTACGACAGGGAGAGGCGTGGGGCTACACCTTC.